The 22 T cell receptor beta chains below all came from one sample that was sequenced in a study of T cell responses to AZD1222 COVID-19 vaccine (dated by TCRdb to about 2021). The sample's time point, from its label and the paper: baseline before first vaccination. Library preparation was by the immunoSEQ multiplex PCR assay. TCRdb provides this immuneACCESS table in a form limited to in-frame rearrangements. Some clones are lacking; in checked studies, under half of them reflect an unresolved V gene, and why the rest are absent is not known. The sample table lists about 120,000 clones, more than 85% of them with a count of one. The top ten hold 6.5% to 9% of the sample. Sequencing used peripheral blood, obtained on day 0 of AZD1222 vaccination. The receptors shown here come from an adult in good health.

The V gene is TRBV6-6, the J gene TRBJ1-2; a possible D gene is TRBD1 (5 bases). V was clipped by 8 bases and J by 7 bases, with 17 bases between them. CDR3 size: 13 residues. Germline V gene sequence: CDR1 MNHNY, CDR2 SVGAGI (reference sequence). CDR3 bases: TGTGCCAGCTCCGGGGGTTGGGGAGGTGGCTACACCTTC. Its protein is CASSGGWGGGYTF.

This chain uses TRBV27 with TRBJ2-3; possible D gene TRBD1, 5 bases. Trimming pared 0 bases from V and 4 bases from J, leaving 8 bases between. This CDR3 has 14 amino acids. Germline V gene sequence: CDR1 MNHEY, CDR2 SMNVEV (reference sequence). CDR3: CASSLSQGSDTQYF. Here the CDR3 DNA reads TGTGCCAGCAGTTTATCTCAGGGATCAGATACGCAGTATTTT.

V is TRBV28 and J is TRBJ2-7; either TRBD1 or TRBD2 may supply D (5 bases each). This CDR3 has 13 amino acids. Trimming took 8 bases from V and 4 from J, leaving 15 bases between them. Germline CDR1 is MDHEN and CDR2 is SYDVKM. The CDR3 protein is CASLRGLGYEQYF. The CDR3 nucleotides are TGTGCCAGCTTGAGGGGCTTGGGATACGAGCAGTACTTC.

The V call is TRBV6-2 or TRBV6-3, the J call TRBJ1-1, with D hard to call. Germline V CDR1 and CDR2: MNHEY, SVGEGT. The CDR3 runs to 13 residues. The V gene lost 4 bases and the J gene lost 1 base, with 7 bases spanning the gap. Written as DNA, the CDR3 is TGTGCCAGCAGTTTTCGGGGGAACACTGAAGCTTTCTTT. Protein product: CASSFRGNTEAFF.

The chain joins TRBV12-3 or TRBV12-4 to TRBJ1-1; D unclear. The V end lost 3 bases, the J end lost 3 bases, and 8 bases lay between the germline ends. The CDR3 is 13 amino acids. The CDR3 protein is CASSFAGDTEAFF. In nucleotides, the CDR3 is TGTGCCAGCAGTTTTGCCGGGGACACTGAAGCTTTCTTT.

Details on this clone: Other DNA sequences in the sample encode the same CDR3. In DNA form, the CDR3 reads TGCGCCAGCAGCTTGAGGCAGAACACTGAAGCTTTCTTT. This translates into CASSLRQNTEAFF. The J gene is TRBJ1-1, the V gene TRBV5-1; D gene ambiguous. Germline values: CDR1 SGHRS, CDR2 YFSETQ. V was cut by 1 base and J by 1 base, with 5 bases left in between. This CDR3 spans 13 amino acids.

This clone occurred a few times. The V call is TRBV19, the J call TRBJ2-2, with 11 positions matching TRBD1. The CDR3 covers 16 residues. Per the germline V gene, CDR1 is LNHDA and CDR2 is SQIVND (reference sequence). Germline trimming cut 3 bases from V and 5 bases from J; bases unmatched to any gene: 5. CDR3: CASSIGQGAGTGELFF. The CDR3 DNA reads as TGTGCCAGTAGTATTGGACAGGGGGCGGGGACCGGGGAGCTGTTTTTT.

The DNA of the CDR3 is TGTGCCAGCATATTACAGGGTCGCGGCAATCAGCCCCAGCATTTT. Protein sequence: CASILQGRGNQPQHF. V is TRBV28 and J is TRBJ1-5, with D perhaps TRBD1 (6 bases). The CDR3 totals 15 residues. The V end was cut by 7 bases, the J end by 2 bases, with 15 bases between. Germline V lookup: CDR1 MDHEN, CDR2 SYDVKM.

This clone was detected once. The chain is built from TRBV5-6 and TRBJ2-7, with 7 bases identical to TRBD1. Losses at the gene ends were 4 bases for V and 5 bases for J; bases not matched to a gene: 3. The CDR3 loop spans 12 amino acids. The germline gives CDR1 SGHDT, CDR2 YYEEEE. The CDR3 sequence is CASSPGQDEQYF. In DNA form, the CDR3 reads TGTGCCAGCAGCCCCGGACAGGACGAGCAGTACTTC.

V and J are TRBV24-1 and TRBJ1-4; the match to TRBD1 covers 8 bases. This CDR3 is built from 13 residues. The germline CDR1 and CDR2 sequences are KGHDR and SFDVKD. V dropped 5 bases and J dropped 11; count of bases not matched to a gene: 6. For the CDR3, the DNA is TGTGCCACCAGTGTCGGACAGGGCGGGAAACTGTTTTTT. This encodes CATSVGQGGKLFF.

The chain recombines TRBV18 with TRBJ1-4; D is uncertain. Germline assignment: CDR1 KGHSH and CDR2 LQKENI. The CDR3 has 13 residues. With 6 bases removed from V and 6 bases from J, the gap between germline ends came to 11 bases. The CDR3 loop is CASSRDRDEKLFF. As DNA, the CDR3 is TGTGCCAGCTCCCGAGACCGGGATGAAAAACTGTTTTTT.

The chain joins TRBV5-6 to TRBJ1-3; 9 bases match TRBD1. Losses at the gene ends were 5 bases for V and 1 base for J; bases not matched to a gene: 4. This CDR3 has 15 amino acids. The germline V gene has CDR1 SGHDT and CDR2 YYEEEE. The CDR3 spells CASRRQGVSGNTIYF. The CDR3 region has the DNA TGTGCCAGCAGAAGACAGGGGGTGTCTGGAAACACCATATATTTT. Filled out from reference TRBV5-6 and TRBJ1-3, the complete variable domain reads DAGVTQSPTHLIKTRGQQVTLRCSPKSGHDTVSWYQQALGQGPQFIFQYYEEEERQRGNFPDRFSGHQFPNYSSELNVNALLLGDSALYLCASRRQGVSGNTIYFGEGSWLTVV.

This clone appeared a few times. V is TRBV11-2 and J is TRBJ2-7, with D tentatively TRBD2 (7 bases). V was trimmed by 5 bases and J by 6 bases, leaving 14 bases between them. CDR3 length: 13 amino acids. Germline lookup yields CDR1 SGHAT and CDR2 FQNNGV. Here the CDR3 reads CASSTYREGEQYF. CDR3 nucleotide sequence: TGTGCCAGCAGCACCTACAGGGAGGGCGAGCAGTACTTC.

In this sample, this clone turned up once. The CDR3 coding sequence is TGTGCCAGTAGTATACGGGGGCACTCCTACGAGCAGTACTTC. As protein: CASSIRGHSYEQYF. J is TRBJ2-7 and V is TRBV19; tentatively, D is TRBD1 or TRBD2 (6 bases each). Germline V gene lookup returns CDR1 LNHDA and CDR2 SQIVND (reference sequence). The V and J ends lost 2 bases and 0 bases respectively, with 8 bases between them. This CDR3 is 14 amino acids long.

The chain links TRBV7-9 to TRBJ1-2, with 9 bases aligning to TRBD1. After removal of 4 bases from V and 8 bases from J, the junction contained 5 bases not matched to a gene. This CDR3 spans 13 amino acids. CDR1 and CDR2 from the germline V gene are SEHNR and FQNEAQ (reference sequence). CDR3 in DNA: TGTGCCAGCAGCTCAAACAGGGGGCCGGGCTACACCTTC. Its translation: CASSSNRGPGYTF.

The CDR3 sequence: CASRRGQINQPQHF. CDR3 sequence (DNA): TGTGCCAGCAGACGTGGACAGATCAATCAGCCCCAGCATTTT. The genes are TRBV27 and TRBJ1-5; the D gene is possibly TRBD1 (6 bases). V dropped 6 bases and J dropped 3 bases, with 12 bases sitting between them. CDR1 is MNHEY, CDR2 SMNVEV, per germline (reference sequence). The length of the CDR3 is 14 residues.

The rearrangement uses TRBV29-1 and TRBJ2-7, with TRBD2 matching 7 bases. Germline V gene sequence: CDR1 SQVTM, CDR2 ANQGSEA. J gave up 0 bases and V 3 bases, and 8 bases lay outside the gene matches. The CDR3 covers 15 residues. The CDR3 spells CSVESLSGASYEQYF. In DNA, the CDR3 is TGCAGCGTTGAGTCCTTAAGCGGGGCCTCCTACGAGCAGTACTTC.

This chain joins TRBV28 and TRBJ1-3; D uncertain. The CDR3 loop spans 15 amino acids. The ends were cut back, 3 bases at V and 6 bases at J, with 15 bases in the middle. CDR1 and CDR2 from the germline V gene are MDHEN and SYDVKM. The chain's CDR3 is CASSFFPGTENTIYF. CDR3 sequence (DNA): TGTGCCAGCAGTTTTTTTCCGGGTACGGAAAACACCATATATTTT.

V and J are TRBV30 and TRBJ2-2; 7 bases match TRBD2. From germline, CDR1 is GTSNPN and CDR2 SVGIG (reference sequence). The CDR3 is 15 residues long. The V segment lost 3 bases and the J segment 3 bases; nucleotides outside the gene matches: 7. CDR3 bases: TGTGCCTGGAGGGAAGGGAGGGCTGACACCGGGGAGCTGTTTTTT. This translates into CAWREGRADTGELFF.

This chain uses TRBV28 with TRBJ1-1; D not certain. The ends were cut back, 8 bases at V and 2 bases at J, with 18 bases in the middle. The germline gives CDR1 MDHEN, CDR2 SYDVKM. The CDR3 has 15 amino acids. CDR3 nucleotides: TGTGCCAGCGCCCGCGGTCGGATTACTAACACTGAAGCTTTCTTT. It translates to CASARGRITNTEAFF.

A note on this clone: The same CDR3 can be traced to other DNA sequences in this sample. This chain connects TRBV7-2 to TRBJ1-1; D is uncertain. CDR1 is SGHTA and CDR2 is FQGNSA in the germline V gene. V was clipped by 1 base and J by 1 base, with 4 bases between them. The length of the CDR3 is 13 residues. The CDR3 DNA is TGTGCCAGCAGCTTAGGACAGAACACTGAAGCTTTCTTT. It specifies CASSLGQNTEAFF.

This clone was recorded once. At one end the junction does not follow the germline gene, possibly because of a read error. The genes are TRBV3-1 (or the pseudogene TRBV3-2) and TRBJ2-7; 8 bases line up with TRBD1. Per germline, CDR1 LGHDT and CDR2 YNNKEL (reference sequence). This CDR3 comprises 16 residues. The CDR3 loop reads CASGHTQGALSYEQYF. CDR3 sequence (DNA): TGTGCCAGCGGCCATACTCAGGGGGCACTCTCCTACGAGCAGTACTTC.